This T cell receptor beta chain comes out of a study of T cells in Graves' hyperthyroidism and ophthalmopathy. Overall study results and limits: Model predictions of ophthalmopathy came a median approximately seven months before onset.

This CDR3 region has 20 residues. Germline V lookup: CDR1 MNHEY, CDR2 SMNVEV (reference sequence). The V end lost 3 bases, the J end lost 0 bases, and 21 bases lay between the germline ends. Amplified TCR beta CDR3 regions came from RNA transcripts. The TCR CDR3 was amplified in a first-round RT-PCR using the HTBI primer set. TCRdb fed the multiplex PCR reads into MiXCR, producing one record per CDR3 protein. The top ten clones hold roughly 13% of a sample with about 410,000 distinct CDR3 sequences, about 15% of them seen once. Comment on this clonotype: Antigen unknown.

Enrolled ophthalmopathy patients presented with a Clinical Activity Score of at least 3, a NOSPECS grade of at least 4, and disease duration under 3 months. Uncontrolled infection, other autoimmune disease, pregnancy or lactation disqualified patients from enrolment. The authors took PBMCs from over 8.5 ml fresh peripheral blood. This sequence joins TRBV27 and TRBJ2-6; D remains ambiguous. The clonotype originates from a man aged 18 to 29 with Graves' ophthalmopathy. The sample taken for sequencing was blood. The CDR3 here is CASSFEGPRPPFSGANVLTF. The CDR3 DNA follows: TGTGCCAGCAGTTTCGAAGGGCCCCGTCCCCCTTTCTCTGGGGCCAACGTCCTGACTTTC. Looking up the rest from reference TRBV27 and TRBJ2-6 gives the full variable domain: EAQVTQNPRYLITVTGKKLTVTCSQNMNHEYMSWYRQDPGLGLRQIYYSMNVEVTDKGDVPEGYKVSRKEKRNFPLILESPSPNQTSLYFCASSFEGPRPPFSGANVLTFGAGSRLTVL.